What follows describes a single TCR beta chain. What it binds is unknown. The sample comes from a study of PD-1 blockade in classical Hodgkin lymphoma. There was relapse after autologous stem cell transplantation in every patient, and there was variation in brentuximab vedotin exposure. Responses achieved at best were complete response, partial response or progressive disease. V lost 3 bases and J lost 5, with 8 bases in between. Germline CDR1 and CDR2: SGHVS and FQNEAQ. The CDR3 contains 12 residues. Some clones are missing from TCRdb's copy, which holds only in-frame ones; the method was immunoSEQ multiplex PCR. The sample carries 17,000 or so clones, over 80% recorded once. Whole-study findings and limits: According to reports, newly diagnosed patients had lower baseline TCR diversity than healthy donors, and relapsed/refractory patients had lower baseline TCR diversity still. What drove the repertoire differences, possibly disease activity or prior therapy, has not been defined.

This rearrangement joins TRBV7-8 to TRBJ2-7; TRBD1 or TRBD2 may be the D gene (5 bases each). Sequencing was performed on peripheral blood mononuclear cells (PBMCs), taken before the second cycle of nivolumab. The origin of this receptor is a human donor with classical Hodgkin lymphoma. CDR3 sequence: CASSFWGNEQYF. As DNA, the CDR3 is TGTGCCAGCAGCTTTTGGGGGAACGAGCAGTACTTC.